The 5 T cell receptor beta chains presented below share a single source sample, sequenced in a study of blood T cell repertoires in COVID-19. The data were produced by immunoSEQ multiplex PCR, yet TCRdb's version contains in-frame clones alone and is incomplete. The sample has 45,000 to 60,000 clones; about 90% are singletons. The sequenced sample was peripheral blood. The receptor source for this set is a human donor in a cohort sampled during active COVID-19.

In regard to this clone: Other DNA sequences in this specimen translate into the identical CDR3. The CDR3 here is CASSIRQGGYEQYF. Here the CDR3 DNA reads TGTGCCAGTAGTATCCGACAGGGAGGCTACGAGCAGTACTTC. The chain has TRBV19 and TRBJ2-7, with D maybe TRBD1 (7 bases). CDR1 and CDR2 from the germline V gene are LNHDA and SQIVND (reference sequence). The CDR3 consists of 14 residues. Trimming cost V 3 bases and J 3 bases, with 12 bases left between them.

The chain recombines TRBV5-6 with TRBJ1-2; 7 bases are shared with TRBD1. The CDR3 loop spans 13 amino acids. From germline, CDR1 is SGHDT and CDR2 YYEEEE. V lost 5 bases and J lost 3; bases outside the gene matches: 4. As DNA, the CDR3 is TGTGCCAGCAGATCCGACAGGGACTATGGCTACACCTTC. This sequence encodes CASRSDRDYGYTF.

The chain is built from TRBV18 and TRBJ2-5; 7 bases agree with TRBD2. Looked up from germline, CDR1 is KGHSH and CDR2 is LQKENI. The junction had 4 bases not matched to a gene; V was cut back by 4 bases and J by 5 bases. The CDR3 consists of 13 residues. The CDR3 DNA reads as TGTGCCAGCTCACGGGGGGGTGAGGAGACCCAGTACTTC. This sequence encodes CASSRGGEETQYF.

The CDR3 reads CAISEFAVSFYGNQPQHF. Written as DNA, the CDR3 is TGTGCCATCAGTGAGTTCGCAGTCTCCTTTTATGGCAATCAGCCCCAGCATTTT. The rearrangement joins TRBV10-3 to TRBJ1-5; D unresolved. The length of the CDR3 is 18 residues. Germline V gives CDR1 ENHRY, CDR2 SYGVKD. V lost 1 base to trimming and J lost 2 bases, with 18 bases between them.

V usage is TRBV4-2 and J usage is TRBJ2-1; TRBD2 matches 10 bases. Per germline, CDR1 LGHNA and CDR2 YNFKEQ. The CDR3 extends over 18 amino acids. V lost 0 bases and J lost 6; bases outside the gene matches: 11. CDR3 bases: TGTGCCAGCAGCCAAGAATCCCGGCTAGCGGGAGTACCCAATGAGCAGTTCTTC. This sequence encodes CASSQESRLAGVPNEQFF.